The clone carrying this T cell receptor (beta chain) occurred many times. An end of the junction differs from the germline gene, which may be a read error. Whenever a sample was processed, at least 7 million PBMCs were isolated. The second PCR ran roughly 6 to 11 cycles with a sample-barcoded 5' primer and J-beta primers. TCRdb analysed the 5' RACE reads with MiXCR anew, one entry per CDR3 protein. Of 540,000 or so distinct CDR3 sequences in the sample, 25% to 30% were seen once. There are 13 residues in the CDR3. Germline values: CDR1 SGHRS, CDR2 YFSETQ. The data are from a study of blood T cells in healthy people across ages. Study at large: The template switching approach captured approximately one barcoded beta molecule for every two T cells.

The TCR comes from a woman between 70 and 85 years old in good health. The material sequenced was blood. The chain carries TRBV5-1 and TRBJ1-5; possible D gene TRBD1, 6 bases. CDR3 nucleotide sequence: TGTGCCAGCAGCTTACAGGGTGATCAGCCCCAGCATTTT. The encoded protein is CASSLQGDQPQHF.